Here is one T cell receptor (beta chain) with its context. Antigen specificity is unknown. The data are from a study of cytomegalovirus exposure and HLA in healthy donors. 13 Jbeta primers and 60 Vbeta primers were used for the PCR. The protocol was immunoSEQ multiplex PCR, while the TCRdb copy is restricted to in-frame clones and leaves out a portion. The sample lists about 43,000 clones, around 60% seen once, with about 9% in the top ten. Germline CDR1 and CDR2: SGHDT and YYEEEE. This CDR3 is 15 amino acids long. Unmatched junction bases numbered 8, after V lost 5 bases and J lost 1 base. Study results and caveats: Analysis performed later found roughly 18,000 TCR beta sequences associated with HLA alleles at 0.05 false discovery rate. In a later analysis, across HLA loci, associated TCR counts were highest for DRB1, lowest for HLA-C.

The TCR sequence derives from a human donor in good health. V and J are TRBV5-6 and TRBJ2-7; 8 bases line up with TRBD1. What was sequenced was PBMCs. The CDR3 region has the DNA TGTGCCAGCAGGATGATGACAGGGGCGTCCTACGAGCAGTACTTC. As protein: CASRMMTGASYEQYF.